This T cell receptor (beta chain) was sequenced during a study of T cell repertoires in cytomegalovirus infection. In the study overall: Indicated by public TCR beta signatures were CMV infection and matching HLA type.

The V gene lost 5 bases and the J gene lost 6 bases, with 8 bases spanning the gap. The germline gives CDR1 LNHNV, CDR2 YYDKDF (reference sequence). The CDR3 contains 12 residues. TCRdb reprocessed the reads via MiXCR and lists one record per CDR3 protein. The sample carries about 890,000 distinct CDR3 sequences, roughly 31% recorded once. In its sample, this clonotype was seen once. The antigen remains undetermined. This receptor was obtained from a human donor in good health (CMV status not recorded). Some clones in this sample may be carry-over from other donors' samples. The chain uses TRBV15 and TRBJ2-1; unclear D gene. This specimen was cultured CD8+ T cells from PBMCs, taken from culture after CMV antigen stimulation. The CDR3 here is CATSVAINEQFF. CDR3 bases: TGTGCCACCAGCGTCGCTATCAATGAGCAGTTCTTC.